The rows below give T cell receptor beta chains drawn from one sample of a study of shared clonotypes between healthy human individuals. Libraries were prepared by immunoSEQ multiplex PCR; TCRdb keeps only in-frame clonotypes and omits some of them. Of approximately 810,000 clones listed, almost 95% are singletons. The specimen was naive CD8+ T cells sorted from blood. The source of these receptors is a man between 25 and 39 years old in good health. CDR3s include the opening cysteine and the closing phenylalanine or tryptophan. The D gene is left open where the match is weak. The listing skips clone size in some rows; elsewhere it reads once, few, many or a size class.

>TRBJ1-5|TRBV30|few|TRBD1
CAWSVQGEQPQHF
TGTGCCTGGAGTGTACAGGGGGAGCAGCCCCAGCATTTT
>TRBJ2-7|TRBV7-6|few|TRBD2
CASGRGNYEQYF
TGTGCCAGCGGGAGGGGAAACTACGAGCAGTACTTC
>TRBJ2-7|TRBV27|.|.
CASSPTPSPYEQYF
TGTGCCAGCAGTCCGACTCCTAGCCCCTACGAGCAGTACTTC
>TRBJ2-1|TRBV19|.|TRBD2
CASSITSGRAMNEQFF
TGTGCCAGTAGTATTACTAGCGGGAGGGCCATGAATGAGCAGTTCTTC
>TRBJ2-3|TRBV5-1|.|.
CASSPEVSVRTDTQYF
TGCGCCAGCAGCCCCGAGGTATCGGTGAGGACAGATACGCAGTATTTT
>TRBJ2-7|TRBV10-1|.|TRBD1
CASSGGYGTDSYEQYF
TGCGCCAGCAGTGGTGGATATGGGACAGACTCCTACGAGCAGTACTTC
>TRBJ2-7|TRBV5-4|.|.
CASSFESNLGEQYF
TGTGCCAGCAGCTTCGAATCGAACTTGGGCGAGCAGTACTTC
>TRBJ2-7|TRBV18|.|TRBD2
CASSRPASGSYEQYF
TGTGCCAGCTCACGTCCGGCTAGCGGTTCCTACGAGCAGTACTTC
>TRBJ2-6|TRBV7-9|.|.
CASTPRGDRFAGANVLTF
TGTGCCAGCACCCCGAGGGGGGATAGGTTCGCTGGGGCCAACGTCCTGACTTTC
>TRBJ1-3|TRBV27|.|.
CASTSLVTGRLSPGNTIYF
TGTGCCAGCACCTCCTTGGTCACCGGCCGCCTCTCCCCTGGAAACACCATATATTTT
>TRBJ2-7|TRBV29-1|.|TRBD2
CSALLAGSYEQYF
TGCAGCGCCCTACTAGCGGGGTCCTACGAGCAGTACTTC
>TRBJ2-7|TRBV9|.|.
CASSVGTGATYEQYF
TGTGCCAGCAGCGTAGGAACAGGTGCTACCTACGAGCAGTACTTC
>TRBJ2-5|TRBV2|.|.
CASSELGGKETQYF
TGTGCCAGCAGTGAACTAGGGGGTAAAGAGACCCAGTACTTC
>TRBJ2-7|TRBV11-2|.|.
CASSLEAAVGSYEQYF
TGTGCCAGCAGCTTAGAGGCAGCGGTGGGGTCCTACGAGCAGTACTTC
>TRBJ2-1|TRBV30|once|.
CAWNSLANEQFF
TGTGCCTGGAATTCGCTGGCGAATGAGCAGTTCTTC
>TRBJ1-4|TRBV10-3|.|.
CAISEYRATNEKLFF
TGTGCCATCAGTGAGTACAGAGCAACTAATGAAAAACTGTTTTTT
>TRBJ2-2|TRBV19|many|.
CASSTPYTGELFF
TGTGCCAGTAGTACGCCTTACACCGGGGAGCTGTTTTTT
>TRBJ1-1|TRBV9|once|.
CASSVVGSLNTEAFF
TGTGCCAGCAGCGTAGTTGGGAGTTTAAACACTGAAGCTTTCTTT
>TRBJ2-1|TRBV7-9|once|.
CASSLPYNNEQFF
TGTGCCAGCAGCTTACCTTATAACAATGAGCAGTTCTTC
>TRBJ2-7|TRBV13|.|TRBD2
CASSLGLTGGASGMDEQYF
TGTGCCAGCAGCTTAGGCCTAACCGGCGGCGCTAGCGGGATGGACGAGCAGTACTTC
>TRBJ2-1|TRBV7-8|.|.
CASSLAPGLPGVGSYNEQFF
TGTGCCAGCAGCTTAGCGCCGGGACTACCAGGGGTGGGCTCCTACAATGAGCAGTTCTTC
>TRBJ2-7|TRBV19|.|TRBD2
CASSPLAGYIYEQYF
TGTGCCAGTAGTCCATTAGCGGGATATATCTACGAGCAGTACTTC
>TRBJ2-5|TRBV2|.|TRBD2
CASNWETSGTQPQETQYF
TGTGCCAGCAATTGGGAGACTAGCGGGACCCAGCCGCAAGAGACCCAGTACTTC
>TRBJ1-5|TRBV2|.|.
CASNGWGVDQPQHF
TGTGCCAGCAACGGTTGGGGCGTGGATCAGCCCCAGCATTTT
>TRBJ2-5|TRBV6-5|once|.
CASSYVTSQETQYF
TGTGCCAGCAGTTACGTAACTAGCCAAGAGACCCAGTACTTC
>TRBJ2-1|TRBV9|.|TRBD2
CASSPQGLAGGDSYNEQFF
TGTGCCAGCAGCCCCCAGGGGCTAGCGGGAGGGGACTCCTACAATGAGCAGTTCTTC
>TRBJ2-7|TRBV6-5|.|TRBD1
CASSLWDRGSYEQYF
TGTGCCAGCAGTTTATGGGACAGGGGCTCCTACGAGCAGTACTTC
>TRBJ1-4|TRBV6-5|.|.
CASSTQGTNEKLFF
TGTGCCAGCAGTACCCAGGGGACTAATGAAAAACTGTTTTTT
>TRBJ2-7|TRBV5-5|.|.
CASSADRGLLYEQYF
TGTGCCAGCAGCGCCGACCGGGGGCTCCTATACGAGCAGTACTTC
>TRBJ2-7|TRBV6-5|.|TRBD2
CASSYYVSGGPDEQYF
TGTGCCAGCAGTTACTATGTTTCGGGAGGGCCGGACGAGCAGTACTTC
>TRBJ2-3|TRBV11-2|.|TRBD2
CASRSPTYGTSADTQYF
TGTGCCAGCAGATCTCCTACCTACGGGACTAGTGCAGATACGCAGTATTTT
>TRBJ1-5|TRBV5-1|.|.
CASSDGTERVQPQHF
TGCGCCAGCAGCGACGGGACCGAACGGGTGCAGCCCCAGCATTTT
>TRBJ2-2|TRBV7-8|.|TRBD2
CASSQATSGATGELFF
TGTGCCAGCAGCCAAGCGACTAGCGGAGCGACCGGGGAGCTGTTTTTT
>TRBJ1-1|TRBV7-6|.|.
CASSSHTSLDTEAFF
TGTGCCAGCAGCTCACACACGTCTTTGGACACTGAAGCTTTCTTT
>TRBJ2-7|TRBV30|once|.
CAWAGTADSYEQYF
TGTGCCTGGGCCGGGACGGCCGACTCCTACGAGCAGTACTTC
>TRBJ1-5|TRBV25-1|.|.
CASSTGNGNQPQHF
TGTGCCAGCAGTACCGGGAATGGGAATCAGCCCCAGCATTTT
>TRBJ2-5|TRBV9|.|.
CASSVGAVVAQETQYF
TGTGCCAGCAGCGTAGGGGCAGTGGTAGCCCAAGAGACCCAGTACTTC
>TRBJ2-1|TRBV11-2|.|TRBD1
CASSPPARGHNEQFF
TGTGCCAGCAGCCCTCCAGCTAGGGGGCACAATGAGCAGTTCTTC
>TRBJ2-7|TRBV7-8|.|.
CASSLGDSYEQYF
TGTGCCAGCAGCTTAGGGGACTCCTACGAGCAGTACTTC
>TRBJ2-1|TRBV7-9|.|TRBD2
CALTGTSGTNSYNEQFF
TGTGCCCTGACCGGGACTAGCGGGACAAACTCCTACAATGAGCAGTTCTTC
>TRBJ2-2|TRBV7-6|.|TRBD2
CASSSYSGSSSGELFF
TGTGCCAGCAGCTCATATAGCGGGAGTAGTTCCGGGGAGCTGTTTTTT
>TRBJ1-2|TRBV28|.|.
CASVSGGLYGYTF
TGTGCCAGCGTGAGTGGGGGTTTGTATGGCTACACCTTC
>TRBJ2-1|TRBV7-9|.|.
CASSPKLGPTYNEQFF
TGTGCCAGCAGCCCAAAGCTAGGGCCTACCTACAATGAGCAGTTCTTC
>TRBJ1-2|TRBV30|few|.
CAWIANYGYTF
TGTGCCTGGATAGCTAACTATGGCTACACCTTC
>TRBJ2-2|TRBV9|.|.
CASSVGGILISGELFF
TGTGCCAGCAGCGTAGGGGGGATACTCATTAGCGGGGAGCTGTTTTTT
>TRBJ2-1|TRBV28|once|.
CASSPPLSMVSYNEQFF
TGTGCCAGCAGTCCCCCCCTCTCCATGGTCTCCTACAATGAGCAGTTCTTC